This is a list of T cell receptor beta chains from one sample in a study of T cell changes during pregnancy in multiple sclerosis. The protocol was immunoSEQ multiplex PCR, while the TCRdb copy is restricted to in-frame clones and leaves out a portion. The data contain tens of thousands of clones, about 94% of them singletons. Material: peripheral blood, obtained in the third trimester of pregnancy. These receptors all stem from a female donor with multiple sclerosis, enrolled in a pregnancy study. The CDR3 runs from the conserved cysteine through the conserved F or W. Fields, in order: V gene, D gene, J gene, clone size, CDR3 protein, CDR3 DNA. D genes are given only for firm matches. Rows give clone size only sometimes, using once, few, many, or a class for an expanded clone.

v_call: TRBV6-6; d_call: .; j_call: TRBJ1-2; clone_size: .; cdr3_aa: CASLGDYGYTF; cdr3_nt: TGTGCCAGCTTAGGAGACTATGGCTACACCTTC
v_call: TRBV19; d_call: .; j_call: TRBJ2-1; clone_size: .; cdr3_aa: CASSPSLYNEQFF; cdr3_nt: TGTGCCAGTAGTCCGAGTCTCTACAATGAGCAGTTCTTC
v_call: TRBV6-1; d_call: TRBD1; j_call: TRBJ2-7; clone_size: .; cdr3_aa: CASSELWDSPYEQYF; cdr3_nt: TGTGCCAGCAGTGAGCTATGGGACAGCCCCTACGAGCAGTACTTC
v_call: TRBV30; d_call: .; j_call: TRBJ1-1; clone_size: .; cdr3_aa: CAWSVNMNTEAFF; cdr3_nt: TGTGCCTGGAGTGTAAACATGAACACTGAAGCTTTCTTT
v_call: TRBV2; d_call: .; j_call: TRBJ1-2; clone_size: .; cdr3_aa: CASTLSGYTF; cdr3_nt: TGTGCCAGCACCCTCTCTGGCTACACCTTC
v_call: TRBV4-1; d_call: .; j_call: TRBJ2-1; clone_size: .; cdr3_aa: CASSFHDRPQVIKFF; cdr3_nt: TGCGCCAGCAGCTTCCACGACAGGCCACAGGTGATTAAATTCTTC
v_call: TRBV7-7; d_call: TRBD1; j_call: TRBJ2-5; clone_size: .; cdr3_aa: CASSSTDRAGETQYF; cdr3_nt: TGTGCTAGCAGCTCGACAGACAGGGCGGGAGAGACCCAGTACTTC
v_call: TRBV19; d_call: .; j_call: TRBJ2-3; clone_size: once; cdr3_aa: CASSIESGTDTQYF; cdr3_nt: TGTGCCAGTAGTATAGAATCAGGGACAGATACGCAGTATTTT
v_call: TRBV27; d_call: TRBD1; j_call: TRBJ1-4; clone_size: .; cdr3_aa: CASSATGTGREKLFF; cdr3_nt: TGTGCCAGCAGCGCGACCGGGACAGGGCGAGAAAAACTGTTTTTT
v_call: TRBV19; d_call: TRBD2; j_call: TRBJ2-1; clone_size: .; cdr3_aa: CASSSTTAGGAYNEQFF; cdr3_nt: TGTGCCAGTAGTTCGACCACAGCGGGGGGTGCTTACAATGAGCAGTTCTTC
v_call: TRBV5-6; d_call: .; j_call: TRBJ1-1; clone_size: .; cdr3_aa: CASSLVGALEAFF; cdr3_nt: TGTGCCAGCAGCTTGGTGGGGGCTCTTGAAGCTTTCTTT
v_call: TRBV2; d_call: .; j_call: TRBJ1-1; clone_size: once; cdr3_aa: CASSDGRAGEAFF; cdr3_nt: TGTGCCAGCAGTGACGGCAGGGCGGGGGAAGCTTTCTTT
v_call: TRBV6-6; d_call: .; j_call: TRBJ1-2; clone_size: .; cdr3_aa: CASRPDSLWRGYTF; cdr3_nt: TGTGCCAGCAGGCCGGACAGCCTCTGGAGGGGCTACACCTTC
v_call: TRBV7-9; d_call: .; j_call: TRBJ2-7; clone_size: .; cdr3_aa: CASSASGRYEQYF; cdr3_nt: TGTGCCAGCAGCGCTTCAGGGAGGTACGAGCAGTACTTC
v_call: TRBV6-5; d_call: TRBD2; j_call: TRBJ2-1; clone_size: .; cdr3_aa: CASSKLAGGLSSGIF; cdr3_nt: TGTGCCAGCAGTAAACTAGCGGGGGGGTTGTCTAGCGGGATCTTC
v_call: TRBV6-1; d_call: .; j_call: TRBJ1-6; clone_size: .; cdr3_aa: CASRGPGTYNSPLHF; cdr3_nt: TGTGCCAGCAGGGGCCCCGGAACCTATAATTCACCCCTCCACTTT
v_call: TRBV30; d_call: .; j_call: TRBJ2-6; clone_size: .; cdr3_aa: CAWSVGVPGANVLTF; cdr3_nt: TGTGCCTGGAGTGTAGGAGTACCTGGGGCCAACGTCCTGACTTTC
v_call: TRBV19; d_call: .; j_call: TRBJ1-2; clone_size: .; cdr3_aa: CASSFWDRGDGYTF; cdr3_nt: TGTGCCAGTAGTTTTTGGGACCGGGGGGACGGCTACACCTTC